This TCR beta chain was sequenced for a study of T cells in women clearing cervical HPV infection. In the study overall: Blood came at first lesion visit for cases, post-clearance for controls. Cases' blood sampling followed lesion detection by median about 21 weeks (90 to 200). General study findings and limits: CIN3+ cases had significantly higher TCR richness than controls; evenness did not differ. TRBV6-7 relative abundance averaged about 0.11% in cases and 0.15% to 0.2% in controls.

Profiled with immunoSEQ multiplex PCR; TCRdb holds only in-frame clones, not every one. This listing includes around 38,000 clones. Regarding this clone: Its antigen is as yet unknown. The CDR3 end lies 3 residues beyond the end of the read and is filled in from the germline J gene.

CDR1 is SGHTA and CDR2 is FQGTGA in the germline V gene. V was clipped by 3 bases and J by 2 bases; unmatched bases: 10. This CDR3 is built from 17 residues. Material for sequencing was blood buffy coat. The rearrangement joins TRBV7-3 to TRBJ1-1; 9 bases match TRBD1. The sequence came from a woman between 18 and 75 years old with a cervical HPV16 infection that either progressed to CIN3+ or cleared (not recorded which). The CDR3 protein is CASSFRILGQGNTEAFF. CDR3 DNA, as far as it was read: TGTGCCAGCAGCTTTAGAATCTTGGGACAGGGCAACACTGAA.